This paragraph covers one T cell receptor beta chain sequence. The CDR3 has 15 amino acids. The ends were cut back, 4 bases at V and 1 base at J, with 13 bases in the middle. Germline V gene data show CDR1 as LNHDA and CDR2 as SQIVND (reference sequence). Per the study methods: Amplification with reference gene primers provided the estimates of nucleated cell counts. The data were produced by immunoSEQ multiplex PCR, yet TCRdb's version contains in-frame clones alone and is incomplete. The D gene and trimming were derived from the DNA, and the V and J assignments and clone size from that table. The sample includes just over 300,000 clones, 85% to 90% of them seen just once. It was during active infection that Seattle patients were enrolled and then longitudinally followed. These data originate in a study of blood T cell repertoires in COVID-19. Study-wide context: Specimens from acute and convalescent COVID-19 originated in the United States, Italy and Spain. PBMCs, B-cell-depleted T cells, or T cells provided the cDNA or gDNA that made up the material.

The sequence came from a woman between 25 and 40 years old with COVID-19, enrolled during active disease. The rearrangement uses TRBV19 and TRBJ1-1, with D possibly being TRBD1 (6 bases). Sequencing was done on a sample of peripheral blood. This CDR3 reads CASSTKTTGNTEAFF. The DNA for the CDR3 is TGTGCCAGTAGTACGAAAACGACAGGGAACACTGAAGCTTTCTTT.